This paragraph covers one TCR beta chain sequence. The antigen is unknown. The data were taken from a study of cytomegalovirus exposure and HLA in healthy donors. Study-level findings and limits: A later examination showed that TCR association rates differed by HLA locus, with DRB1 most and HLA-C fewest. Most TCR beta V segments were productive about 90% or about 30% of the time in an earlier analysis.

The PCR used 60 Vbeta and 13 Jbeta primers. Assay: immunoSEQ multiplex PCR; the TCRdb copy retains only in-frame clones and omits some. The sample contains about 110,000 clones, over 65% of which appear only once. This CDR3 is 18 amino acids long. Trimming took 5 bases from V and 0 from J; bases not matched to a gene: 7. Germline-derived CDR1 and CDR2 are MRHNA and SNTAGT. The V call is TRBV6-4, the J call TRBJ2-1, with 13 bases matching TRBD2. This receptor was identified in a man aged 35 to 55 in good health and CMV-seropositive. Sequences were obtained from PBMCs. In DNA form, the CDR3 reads TGTGCCAGCAGTCCGGGACTAGCGGGGCCCAGCTCCTACAATGAGCAGTTCTTC. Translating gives CASSPGLAGPSSYNEQFF.